The entry that follows covers one T cell receptor beta chain sequence. Its antigen is as yet unknown. Once obtained from cultured CD4+ T cells, the DNA was sequenced using the Oncomine TCR Beta short-read assay. TCRdb independently ran MiXCR on the PCR reads; one entry per CDR3 protein. The data show tens of thousands of distinct CDR3 sequences, approximately 40% seen once. The data derive from a study of vaccination and CD4 T cells after COVID-19. Study in general: Control wells got either CEFX epitopes, HIV-1 Nef peptides, or no peptide at all.

Treatment: approximately nine-day PBMC culture with coronavirus spike peptide pools or control peptides (ViraFEST assay). General observations from the study: Convalescent patients gained a median around 87% of their reactive clones only post-vaccination.

Sequencing was performed on CD4+ T cells from blood, cultured in vitro, taken after SARS-CoV-2 vaccination. This TCR derives from a human donor who had recovered from COVID-19.

The CDR3: CASSHGQGSPLHF. DNA of the CDR3: TGCGCCAGCAGCCATGGACAGGGGTCACCCCTCCACTTT. This chain uses TRBV5-1 with TRBJ1-6; 9 bases line up with TRBD1. J gave up 10 bases and V 4 bases, and 3 bases lay outside the gene matches. The CDR3 contains 13 residues. CDR1 SGHRS and CDR2 YFSETQ come from the germline V gene. Full variable domain (remainder filled in from reference TRBV5-1 and TRBJ1-6): KAGVTQTPRYLIKTRGQQVTLSCSPISGHRSVSWYQQTPGQGLQFLFEYFSETQRNKGNFPGRFSGRQFSNSRSEMNVSTLELGDSALYLCASSHGQGSPLHFGNGTRLTVT.